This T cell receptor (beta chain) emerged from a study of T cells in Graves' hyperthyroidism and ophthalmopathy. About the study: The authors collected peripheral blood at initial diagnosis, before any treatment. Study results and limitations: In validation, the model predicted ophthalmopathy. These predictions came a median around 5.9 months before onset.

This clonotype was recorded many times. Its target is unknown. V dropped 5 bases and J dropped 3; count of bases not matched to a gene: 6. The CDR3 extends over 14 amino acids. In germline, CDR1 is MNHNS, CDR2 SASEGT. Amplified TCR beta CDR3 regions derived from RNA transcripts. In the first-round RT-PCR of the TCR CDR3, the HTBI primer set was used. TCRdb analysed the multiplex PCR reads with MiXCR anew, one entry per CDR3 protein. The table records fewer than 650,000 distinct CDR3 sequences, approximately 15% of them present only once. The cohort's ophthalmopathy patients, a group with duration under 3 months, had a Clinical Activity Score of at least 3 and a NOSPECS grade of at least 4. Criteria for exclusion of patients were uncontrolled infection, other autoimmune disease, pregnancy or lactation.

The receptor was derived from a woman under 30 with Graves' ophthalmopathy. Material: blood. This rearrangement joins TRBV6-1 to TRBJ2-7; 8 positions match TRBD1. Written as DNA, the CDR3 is TGTGCCAGCAGTTCCTGGACAGGGAACTACGAGCAGTACTTC. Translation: CASSSWTGNYEQYF.